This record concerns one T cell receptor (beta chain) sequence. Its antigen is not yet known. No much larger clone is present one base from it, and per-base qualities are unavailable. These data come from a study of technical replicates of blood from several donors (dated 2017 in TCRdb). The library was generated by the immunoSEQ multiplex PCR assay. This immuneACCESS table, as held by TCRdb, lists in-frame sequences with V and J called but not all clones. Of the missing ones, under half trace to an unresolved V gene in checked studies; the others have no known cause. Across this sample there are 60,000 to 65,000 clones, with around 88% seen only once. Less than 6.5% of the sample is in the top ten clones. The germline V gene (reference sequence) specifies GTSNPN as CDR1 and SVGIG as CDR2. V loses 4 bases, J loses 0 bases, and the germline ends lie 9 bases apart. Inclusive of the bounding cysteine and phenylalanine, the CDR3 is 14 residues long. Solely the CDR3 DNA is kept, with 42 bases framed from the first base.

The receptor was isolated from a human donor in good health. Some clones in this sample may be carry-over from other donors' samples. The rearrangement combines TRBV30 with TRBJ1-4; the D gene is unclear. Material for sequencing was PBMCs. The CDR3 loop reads CAWTVGATNEKLFF. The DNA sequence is TGTGCCTGGACTGTCGGGGCAACTAATGAAAAACTGTTTTTT.